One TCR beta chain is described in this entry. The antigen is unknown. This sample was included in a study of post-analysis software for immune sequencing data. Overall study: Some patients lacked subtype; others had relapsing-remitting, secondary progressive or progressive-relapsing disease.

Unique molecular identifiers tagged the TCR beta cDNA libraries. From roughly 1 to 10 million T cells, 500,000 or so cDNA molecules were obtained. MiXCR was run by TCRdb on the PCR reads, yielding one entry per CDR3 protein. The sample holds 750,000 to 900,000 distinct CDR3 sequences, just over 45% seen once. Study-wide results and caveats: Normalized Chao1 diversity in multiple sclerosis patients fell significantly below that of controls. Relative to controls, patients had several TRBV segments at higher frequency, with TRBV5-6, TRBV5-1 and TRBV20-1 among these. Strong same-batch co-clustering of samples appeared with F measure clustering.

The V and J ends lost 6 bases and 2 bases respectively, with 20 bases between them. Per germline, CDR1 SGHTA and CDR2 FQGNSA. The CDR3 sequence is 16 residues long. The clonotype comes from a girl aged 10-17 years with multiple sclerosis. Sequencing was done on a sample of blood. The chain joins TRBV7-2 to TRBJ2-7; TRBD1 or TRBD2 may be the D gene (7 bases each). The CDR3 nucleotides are TGTGCCAGCAGTCCCCCGGGCAGGGGGAGGGCCTACGAGCAGTACTTC. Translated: CASSPPGRGRAYEQYF.